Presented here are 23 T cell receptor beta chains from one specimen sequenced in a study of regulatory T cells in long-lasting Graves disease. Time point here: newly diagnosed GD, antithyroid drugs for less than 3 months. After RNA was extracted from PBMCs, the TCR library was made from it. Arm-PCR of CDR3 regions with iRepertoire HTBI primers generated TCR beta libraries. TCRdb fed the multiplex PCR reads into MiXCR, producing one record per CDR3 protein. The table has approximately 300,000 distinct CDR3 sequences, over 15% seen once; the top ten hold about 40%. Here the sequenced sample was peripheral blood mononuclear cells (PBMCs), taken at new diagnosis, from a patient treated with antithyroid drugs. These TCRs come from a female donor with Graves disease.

The CDR3: CASRSVGDEQYF. The CDR3 coding sequence is TGTGCCAGCAGGAGTGTGGGTGACGAGCAGTACTTC. J is TRBJ2-7 and V is TRBV2; the D is unclear. Trimming took off 6 bases at V and 5 bases at J, with 11 bases between the two ends. The CDR3 runs to 12 residues. Germline V gene sequence: CDR1 SNHLY, CDR2 FYNNEI.

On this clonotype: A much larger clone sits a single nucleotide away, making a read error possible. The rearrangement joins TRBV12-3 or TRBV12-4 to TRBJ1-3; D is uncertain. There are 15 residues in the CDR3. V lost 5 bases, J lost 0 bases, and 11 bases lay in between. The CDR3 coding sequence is TGTGCCAGCAGTCCAACACTAAGCTCTGGAAACACCATATATTTT. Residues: CASSPTLSSGNTIYF.

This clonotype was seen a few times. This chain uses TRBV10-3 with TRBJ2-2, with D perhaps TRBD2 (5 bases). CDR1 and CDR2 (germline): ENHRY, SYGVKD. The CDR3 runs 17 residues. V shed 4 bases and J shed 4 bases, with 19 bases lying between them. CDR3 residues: CAISGSLMGVSTGELFF. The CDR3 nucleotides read TGTGCCATCAGTGGCTCCCTGATGGGAGTGAGCACCGGGGAGCTGTTTTTT.

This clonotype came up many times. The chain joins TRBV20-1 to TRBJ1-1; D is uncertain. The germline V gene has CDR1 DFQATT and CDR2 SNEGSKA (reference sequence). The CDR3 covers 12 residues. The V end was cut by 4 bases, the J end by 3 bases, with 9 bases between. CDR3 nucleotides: TGCAGTGCTAACCGGCTTCACACTGAAGCTTTCTTT. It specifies CSANRLHTEAFF.

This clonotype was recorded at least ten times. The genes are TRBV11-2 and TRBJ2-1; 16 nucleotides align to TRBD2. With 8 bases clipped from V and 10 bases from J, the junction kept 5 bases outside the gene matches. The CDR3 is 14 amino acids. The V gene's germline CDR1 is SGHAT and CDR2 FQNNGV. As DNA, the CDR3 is TGTGCCAGCCGGGGACTAGCGGGAGGGCGCGAGCAGTTCTTC. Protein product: CASRGLAGGREQFF. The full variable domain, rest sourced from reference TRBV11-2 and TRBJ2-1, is EAGVAQSPRYKIIEKRQSVAFWCNPISGHATLYWYQQILGQGPKLLIQFQNNGVVDDSQLPKDRFSAERLKGVDSTLKIQPAKLEDSAVYLCASRGLAGGREQFFGPGTRLTVL.

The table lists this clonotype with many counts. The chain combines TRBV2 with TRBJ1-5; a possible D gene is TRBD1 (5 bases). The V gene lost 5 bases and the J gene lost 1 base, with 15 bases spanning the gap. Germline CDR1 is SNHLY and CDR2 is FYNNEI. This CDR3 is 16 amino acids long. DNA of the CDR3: TGTGCCAGCAGTCAAAGGTCAGGGCTAAGCAATCAGCCCCAGCATTTT. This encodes CASSQRSGLSNQPQHF.

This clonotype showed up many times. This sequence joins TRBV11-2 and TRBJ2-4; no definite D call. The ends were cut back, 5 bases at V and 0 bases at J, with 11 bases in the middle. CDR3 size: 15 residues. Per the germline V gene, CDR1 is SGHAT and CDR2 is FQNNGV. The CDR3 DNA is TGTGCCAGCAGCCCCAATGCTCTAGCCAAAAACATTCAGTACTTC. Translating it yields CASSPNALAKNIQYF.

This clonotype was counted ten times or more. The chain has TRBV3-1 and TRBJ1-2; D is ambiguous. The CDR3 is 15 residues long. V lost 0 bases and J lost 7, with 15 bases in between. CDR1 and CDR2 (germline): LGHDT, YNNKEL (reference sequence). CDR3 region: CASSQDTGRSFGYTF. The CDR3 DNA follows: TGTGCCAGCAGCCAAGACACCGGACGCAGTTTTGGCTACACCTTC. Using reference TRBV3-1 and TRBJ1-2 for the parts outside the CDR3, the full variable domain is DTAVSQTPKYLVTQMGNDKSIKCEQNLGHDTMYWYKQDSKKFLKIMFSYNNKELIINETVPNRFSPKSPDKAHLNLHINSLELGDSAVYFCASSQDTGRSFGYTFGSGTRLTVV.

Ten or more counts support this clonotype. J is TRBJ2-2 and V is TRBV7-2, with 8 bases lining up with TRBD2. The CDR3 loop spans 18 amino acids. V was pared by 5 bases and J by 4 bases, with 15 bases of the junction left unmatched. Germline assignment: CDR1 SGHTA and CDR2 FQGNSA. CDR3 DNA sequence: TGTGCCAGCAGCCATCCTACGGGGCGGGAGGTCGGCACCGGGGAGCTGTTTTTT. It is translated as CASSHPTGREVGTGELFF.

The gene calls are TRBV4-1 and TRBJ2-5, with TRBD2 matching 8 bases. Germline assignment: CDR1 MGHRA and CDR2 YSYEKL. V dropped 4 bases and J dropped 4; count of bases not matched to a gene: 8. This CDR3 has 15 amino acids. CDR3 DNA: TGCGCCAGCAGCCGGACCCTAGCGGGCCGAGAGACCCAGTACTTC. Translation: CASSRTLAGRETQYF.

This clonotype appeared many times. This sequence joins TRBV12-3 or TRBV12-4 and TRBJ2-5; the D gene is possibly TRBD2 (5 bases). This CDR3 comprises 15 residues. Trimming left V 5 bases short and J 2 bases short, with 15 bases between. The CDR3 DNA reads TGTGCCAGCAGTCGCCTAGCCACCCTACAAGAGACCCAGTACTTC. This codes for CASSRLATLQETQYF.

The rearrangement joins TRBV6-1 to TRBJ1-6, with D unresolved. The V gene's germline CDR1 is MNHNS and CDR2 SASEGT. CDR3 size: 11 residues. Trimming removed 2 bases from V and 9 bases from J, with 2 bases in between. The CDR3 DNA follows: TGTGCCAGCAGTGAACTTTCACCCCTCCACTTT. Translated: CASSELSPLHF.

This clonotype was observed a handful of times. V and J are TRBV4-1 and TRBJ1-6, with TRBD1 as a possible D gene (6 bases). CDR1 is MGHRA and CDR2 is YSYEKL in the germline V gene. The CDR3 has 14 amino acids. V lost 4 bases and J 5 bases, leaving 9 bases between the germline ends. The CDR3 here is CASSRAGDNSPLHF. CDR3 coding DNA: TGCGCCAGCAGCCGAGCAGGGGATAATTCACCCCTCCACTTT.

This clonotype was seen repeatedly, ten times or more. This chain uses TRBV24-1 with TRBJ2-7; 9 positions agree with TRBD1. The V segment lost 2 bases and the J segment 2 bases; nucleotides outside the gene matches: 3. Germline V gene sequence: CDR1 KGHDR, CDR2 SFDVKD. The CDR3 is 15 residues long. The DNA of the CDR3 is TGTGCCACCAGTGATTCCGGGACAGGGACCTACGAGCAGTACTTC. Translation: CATSDSGTGTYEQYF.

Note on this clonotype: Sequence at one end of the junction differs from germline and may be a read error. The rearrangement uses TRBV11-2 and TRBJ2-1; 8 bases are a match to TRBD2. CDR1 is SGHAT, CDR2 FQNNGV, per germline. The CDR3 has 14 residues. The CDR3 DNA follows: TGTGCCAGCACTTTAGGGACTAGTTCCAATGGGCAGTTCTTC. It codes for CASTLGTSSNGQFF.

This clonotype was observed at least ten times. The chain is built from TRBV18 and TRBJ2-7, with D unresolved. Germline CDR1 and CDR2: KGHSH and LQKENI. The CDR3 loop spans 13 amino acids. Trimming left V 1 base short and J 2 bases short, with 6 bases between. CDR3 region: CASSPQGTYEQYF. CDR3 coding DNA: TGTGCCAGCTCACCACAGGGAACCTACGAGCAGTACTTC. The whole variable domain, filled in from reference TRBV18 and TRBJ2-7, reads NAGVMQNPRHLVRRRGQEARLRCSPMKGHSHVYWYRQLPEEGLKFMVYLQKENIIDESGMPKERFSAEFPKEGPSILRIQQVVRGDSAAYFCASSPQGTYEQYFGPGTRLTVT.

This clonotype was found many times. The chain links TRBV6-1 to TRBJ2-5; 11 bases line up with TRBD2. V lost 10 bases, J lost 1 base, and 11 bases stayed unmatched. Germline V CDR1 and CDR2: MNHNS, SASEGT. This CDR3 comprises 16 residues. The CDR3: CATGLAGETTQETQYF. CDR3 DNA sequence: TGTGCCACTGGACTAGCGGGCGAGACGACCCAAGAGACCCAGTACTTC.

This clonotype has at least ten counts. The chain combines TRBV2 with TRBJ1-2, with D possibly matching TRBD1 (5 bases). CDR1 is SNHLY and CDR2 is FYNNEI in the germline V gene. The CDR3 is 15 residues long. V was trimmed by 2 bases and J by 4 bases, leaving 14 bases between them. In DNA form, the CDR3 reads TGTGCCAGCAGTGAAATATCGGGACGCCTCTATGGCTACACCTTC. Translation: CASSEISGRLYGYTF.

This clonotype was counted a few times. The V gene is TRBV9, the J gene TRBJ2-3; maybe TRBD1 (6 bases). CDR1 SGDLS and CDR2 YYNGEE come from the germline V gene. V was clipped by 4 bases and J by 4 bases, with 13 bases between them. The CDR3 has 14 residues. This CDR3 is CASSLGQPPDTQYF. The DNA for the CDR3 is TGTGCCAGCAGCCTCGGACAGCCCCCAGATACGCAGTATTTT.

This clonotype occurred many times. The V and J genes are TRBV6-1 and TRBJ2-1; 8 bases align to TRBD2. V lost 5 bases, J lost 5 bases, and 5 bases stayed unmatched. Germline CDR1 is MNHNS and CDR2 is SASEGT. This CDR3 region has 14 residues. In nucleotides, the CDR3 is TGTGCCAGCAGTCCTGGACTAGCCCACAATGAGCAGTTCTTC. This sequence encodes CASSPGLAHNEQFF.

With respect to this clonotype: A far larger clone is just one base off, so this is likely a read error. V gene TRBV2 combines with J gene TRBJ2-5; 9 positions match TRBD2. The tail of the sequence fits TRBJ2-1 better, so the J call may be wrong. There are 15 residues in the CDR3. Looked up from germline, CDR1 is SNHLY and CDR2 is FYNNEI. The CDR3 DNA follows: TGTGCCAGCATCGGCGGGAGGGCCTTAGGTAATGAGCAGTTCTTC. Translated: CASIGGRALGNEQFF.

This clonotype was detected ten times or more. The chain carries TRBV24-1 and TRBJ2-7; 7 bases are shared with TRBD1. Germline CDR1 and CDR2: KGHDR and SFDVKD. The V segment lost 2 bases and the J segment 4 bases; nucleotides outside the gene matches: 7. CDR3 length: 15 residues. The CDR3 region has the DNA TGTGCCACCAGTGATTCCGGGACAGCCACTTACGAGCAGTACTTC. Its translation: CATSDSGTATYEQYF.

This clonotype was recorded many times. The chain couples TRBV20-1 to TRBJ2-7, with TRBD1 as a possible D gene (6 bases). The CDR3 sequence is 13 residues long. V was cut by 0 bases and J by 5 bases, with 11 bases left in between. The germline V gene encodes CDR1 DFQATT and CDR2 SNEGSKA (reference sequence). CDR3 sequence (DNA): TGCAGTGCTAGAGATCCAGGGGATAACGAGCAGTACTTC. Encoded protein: CSARDPGDNEQYF.